The entry below describes one T cell receptor (beta chain). Data came from immunoSEQ multiplex PCR; TCRdb stores just in-frame clones and leaves some out. The table has 9,500 to 15,000 clones, more than 75% seen once; the top ten hold 3.5% to 4.5%. The sample is drawn from a study of follicular helper T cells after annual influenza vaccination. Germline values: CDR1 SGHNT, CDR2 YYREEE (reference sequence). The CDR3 is 14 amino acids. Trimming took 0 bases from V and 1 from J, leaving 7 bases between them. Time point indicated: 2015-2016 season, pre-vaccination. Community-dwelling subjects without influenza vaccination in the prior 6 months were enrolled. Vaccine contraindications, substance abuse, HIV/AIDS, active malignancy and active illness excluded donors. Each time point used roughly 35 to 110 mL of blood. ICOS+CD38+ and ICOS-CD38- fractions were sorted from non-naive CD4+CXCR5+PD-1+ cells.

The sequenced sample was CXCR5+ CD38- circulating T follicular helper cells from blood, obtained on the day of influenza vaccination. Subset indicated: circulating Tfh, non-naive CD4+CXCR5+PD-1+ (ICOS+CD38+ or ICOS-CD38-). The rearrangement uses TRBV5-4 and TRBJ1-1, with D tentatively TRBD1 (6 bases). The origin of this receptor is an adult who received the influenza vaccine. Here the CDR3 reads CASSLDRANTEAFF. Here the CDR3 DNA reads TGTGCCAGCAGCTTGGACAGGGCGAACACTGAAGCTTTCTTT.